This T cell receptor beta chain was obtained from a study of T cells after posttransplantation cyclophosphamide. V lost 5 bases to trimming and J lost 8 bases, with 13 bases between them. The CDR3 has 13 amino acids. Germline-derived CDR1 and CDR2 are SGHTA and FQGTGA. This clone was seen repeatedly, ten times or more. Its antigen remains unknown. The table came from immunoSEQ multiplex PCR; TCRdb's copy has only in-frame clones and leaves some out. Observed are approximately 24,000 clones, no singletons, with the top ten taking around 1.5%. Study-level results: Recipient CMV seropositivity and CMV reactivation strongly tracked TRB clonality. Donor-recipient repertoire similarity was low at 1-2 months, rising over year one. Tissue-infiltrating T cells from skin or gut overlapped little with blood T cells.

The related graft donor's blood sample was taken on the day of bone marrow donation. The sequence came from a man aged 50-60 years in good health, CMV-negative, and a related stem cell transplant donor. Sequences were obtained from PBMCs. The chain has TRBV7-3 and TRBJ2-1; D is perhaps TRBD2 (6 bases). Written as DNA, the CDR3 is TGTGCCAGCAGCCGACTAGATAGTGATGAGCAGTTCTTC. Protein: CASSRLDSDEQFF. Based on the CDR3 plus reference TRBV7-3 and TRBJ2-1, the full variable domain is GAGVSQTPSNKVTEKGKYVELRCDPISGHTALYWYRQSLGQGPEFLIYFQGTGAADDSGLPNDRFFAVRPEGSVSTLKIQRTERGDSAVYLCASSRLDSDEQFFGPGTRLTVL.